This T cell receptor (beta chain) was sequenced in a study of control samples from healthy donors and cancer patients (dated by TCRdb to 2019 to 2021). This clone was seen only a few times. Which antigen it targets is not known. No quality values exist for individual bases; no much larger clone is one base distant. The CDR3 measures 13 amino acids from cysteine to phenylalanine. Solely the CDR3 DNA is kept, with 39 bases framed from the first base. Trimming at the junction amounts to 3 bases on V and 6 bases on J, and the germline ends lie 11 bases apart. From a lookup of the germline V gene, CDR1 and CDR2 are SNHLY and FYNNEI. The library was generated by the immunoSEQ multiplex PCR assay. TCRdb carries this immuneACCESS record with in-frame sequences only. Its versions omit some clonotypes, under half of them owing to an unresolved V gene in the studies checked, with the rest unexplained. The sample includes around 140,000 clones, with more than 90% observed a single time. The ten most abundant clones make up approximately 6% of the sample.

The chain is encoded by TRBV2 joined to TRBJ1-2; a tentative D call is TRBD1 (5 bases match). The sequenced material came from blood. This clonotype was sampled from a man younger than 30 in good health. The nucleotide sequence is given as TGTGCCAGCAGTGAGTGGGCAGGGAATGGCTACACCTTC. It is translated as CASSEWAGNGYTF.